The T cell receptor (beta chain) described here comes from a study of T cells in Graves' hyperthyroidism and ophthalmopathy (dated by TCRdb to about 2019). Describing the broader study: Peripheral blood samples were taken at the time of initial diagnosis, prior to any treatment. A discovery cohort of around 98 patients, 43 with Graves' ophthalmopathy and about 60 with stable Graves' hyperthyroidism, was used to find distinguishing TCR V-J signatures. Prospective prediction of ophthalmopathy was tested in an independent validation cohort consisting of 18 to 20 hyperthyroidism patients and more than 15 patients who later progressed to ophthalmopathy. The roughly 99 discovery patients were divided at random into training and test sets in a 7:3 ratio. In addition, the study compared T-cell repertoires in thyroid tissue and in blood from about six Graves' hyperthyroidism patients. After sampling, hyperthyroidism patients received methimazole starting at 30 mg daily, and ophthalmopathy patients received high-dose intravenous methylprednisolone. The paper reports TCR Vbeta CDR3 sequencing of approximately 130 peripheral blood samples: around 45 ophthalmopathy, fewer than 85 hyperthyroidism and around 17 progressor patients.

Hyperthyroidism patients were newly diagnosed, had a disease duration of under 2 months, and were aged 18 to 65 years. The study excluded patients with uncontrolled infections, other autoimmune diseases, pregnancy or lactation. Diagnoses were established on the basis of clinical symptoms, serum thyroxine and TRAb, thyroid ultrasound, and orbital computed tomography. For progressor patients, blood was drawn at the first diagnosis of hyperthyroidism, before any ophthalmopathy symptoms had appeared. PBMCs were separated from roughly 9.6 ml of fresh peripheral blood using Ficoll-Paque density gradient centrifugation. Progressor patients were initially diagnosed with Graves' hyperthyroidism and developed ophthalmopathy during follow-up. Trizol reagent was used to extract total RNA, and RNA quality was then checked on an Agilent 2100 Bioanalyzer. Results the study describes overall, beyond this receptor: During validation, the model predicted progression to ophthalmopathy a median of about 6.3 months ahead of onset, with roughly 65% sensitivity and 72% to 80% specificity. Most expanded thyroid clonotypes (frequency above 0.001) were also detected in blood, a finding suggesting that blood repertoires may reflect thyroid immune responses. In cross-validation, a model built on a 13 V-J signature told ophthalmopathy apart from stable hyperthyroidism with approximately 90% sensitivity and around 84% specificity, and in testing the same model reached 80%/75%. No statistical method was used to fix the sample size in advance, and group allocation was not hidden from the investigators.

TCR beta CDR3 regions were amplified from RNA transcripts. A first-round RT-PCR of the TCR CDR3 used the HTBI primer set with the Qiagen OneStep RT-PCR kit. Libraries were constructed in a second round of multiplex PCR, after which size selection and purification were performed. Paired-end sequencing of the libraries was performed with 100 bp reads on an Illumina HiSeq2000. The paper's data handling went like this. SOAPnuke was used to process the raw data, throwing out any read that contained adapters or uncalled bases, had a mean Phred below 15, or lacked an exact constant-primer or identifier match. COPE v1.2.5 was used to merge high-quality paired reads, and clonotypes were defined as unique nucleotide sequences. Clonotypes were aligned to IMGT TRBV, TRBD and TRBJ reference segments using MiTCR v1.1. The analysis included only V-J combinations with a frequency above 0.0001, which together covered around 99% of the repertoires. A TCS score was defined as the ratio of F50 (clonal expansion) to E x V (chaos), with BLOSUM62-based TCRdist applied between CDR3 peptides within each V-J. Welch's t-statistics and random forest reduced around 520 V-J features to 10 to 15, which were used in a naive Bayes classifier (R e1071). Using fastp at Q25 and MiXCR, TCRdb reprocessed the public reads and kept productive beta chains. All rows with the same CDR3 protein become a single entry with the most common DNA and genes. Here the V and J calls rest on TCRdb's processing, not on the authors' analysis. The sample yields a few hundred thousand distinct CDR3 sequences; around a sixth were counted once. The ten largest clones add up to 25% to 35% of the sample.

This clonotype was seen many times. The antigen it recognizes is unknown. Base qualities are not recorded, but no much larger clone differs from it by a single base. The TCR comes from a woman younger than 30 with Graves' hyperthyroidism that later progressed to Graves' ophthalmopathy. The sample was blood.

In nucleotides, the sequence is TGTGCCAGCAGTCCCGACCAGGGTGTCTATGGCTACACCTTC. Translated, it reads CASSPDQGVYGYTF. The rearrangement joined TRBV12-3 or TRBV12-4 to TRBJ1-2; the best D guess is TRBD1, with 5 bases matching. Trimming takes 5 bases from V and 4 bases from J, and the germline ends sit 14 bases apart. Taken from cysteine to phenylalanine, the CDR3 has 14 residues. Of the read, only the CDR3 DNA is kept; its 42 bases are in frame from base 1.